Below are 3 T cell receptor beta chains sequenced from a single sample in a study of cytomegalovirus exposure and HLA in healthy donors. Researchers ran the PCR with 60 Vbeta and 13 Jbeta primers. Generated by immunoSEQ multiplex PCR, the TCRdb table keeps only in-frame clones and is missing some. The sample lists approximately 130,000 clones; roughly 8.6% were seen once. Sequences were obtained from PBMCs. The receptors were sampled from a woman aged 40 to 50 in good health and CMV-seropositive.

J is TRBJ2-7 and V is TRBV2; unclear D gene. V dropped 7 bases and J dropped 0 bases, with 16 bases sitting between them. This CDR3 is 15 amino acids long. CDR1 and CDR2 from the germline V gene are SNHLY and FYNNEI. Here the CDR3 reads CASTTEELSSYEQYF. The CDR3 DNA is TGTGCCAGCACTACAGAAGAGTTGAGCTCCTACGAGCAGTACTTC.

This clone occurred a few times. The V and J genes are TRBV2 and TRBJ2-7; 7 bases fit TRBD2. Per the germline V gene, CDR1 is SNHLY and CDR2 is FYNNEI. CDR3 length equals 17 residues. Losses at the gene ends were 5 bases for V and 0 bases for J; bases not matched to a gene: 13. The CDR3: CASSSSTGRSSSYEQYF. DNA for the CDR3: TGTGCCAGCAGTAGTTCAACCGGGAGGTCAAGCTCCTACGAGCAGTACTTC.

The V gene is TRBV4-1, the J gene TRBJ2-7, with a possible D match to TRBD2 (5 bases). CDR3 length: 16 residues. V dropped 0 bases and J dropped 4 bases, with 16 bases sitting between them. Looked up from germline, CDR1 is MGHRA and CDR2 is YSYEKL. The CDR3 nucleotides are TGCGCCAGCAGCCAAGACGATCCCGGGAAGGGATACGAGCAGTACTTC. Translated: CASSQDDPGKGYEQYF.